The present T cell receptor (beta chain) was sequenced within a study of patients with pleural tuberculosis. TCRdb ran MiXCR on the reads and lists one entry per CDR3 protein. The sample records 29,000 or so distinct CDR3 sequences, 18% being singletons. V was pared by 5 bases and J by 8 bases, with 18 bases of the junction left unmatched. Germline-derived CDR1 and CDR2 are MNHNS and SASEGT. The CDR3 runs to 17 residues. This clonotype was found many times. Source material: peripheral blood. V and J are TRBV6-1 and TRBJ2-1; 7 nucleotides line up with TRBD1. The sequence derives from a human donor with pleural tuberculosis. CDR3 residues: CASSSDFLRRGGDEQFF. CDR3 in DNA: TGTGCCAGCAGTTCCGATTTCCTCCGAAGAGGGGGCGATGAGCAGTTCTTC.